This T cell receptor (beta chain) emerged from a study of blood T cell repertoires in COVID-19. As for the study in general: The analysed material was cDNA or gDNA that came from T cells, B-cell-depleted T cells, or PBMCs.

Original data processing: Reference gene primer amplification gave nucleated cell count estimates. The data were produced by immunoSEQ multiplex PCR, yet TCRdb's version contains in-frame clones alone and is incomplete. V, J and clone size derive from that table, while D and trimming were established from the DNA sequence. The repertoire holds a few hundred thousand clones, with about 80% as singletons. After removal of 1 base from V and 7 bases from J, the junction contained 6 bases not matched to a gene. Per germline, CDR1 SGDLS and CDR2 YYNGEE. The CDR3 is 15 residues long. The specimen was peripheral blood. This receptor was identified in a woman aged 60-70 years with acute or convalescent COVID-19. The chain recombines TRBV9 with TRBJ1-5; 9 positions agree with TRBD1. The CDR3 nucleotides are TGTGCCAGCAGCGTATCGGGACAGGGCGGCCAGCCCCAGCATTTT. Its protein is CASSVSGQGGQPQHF.